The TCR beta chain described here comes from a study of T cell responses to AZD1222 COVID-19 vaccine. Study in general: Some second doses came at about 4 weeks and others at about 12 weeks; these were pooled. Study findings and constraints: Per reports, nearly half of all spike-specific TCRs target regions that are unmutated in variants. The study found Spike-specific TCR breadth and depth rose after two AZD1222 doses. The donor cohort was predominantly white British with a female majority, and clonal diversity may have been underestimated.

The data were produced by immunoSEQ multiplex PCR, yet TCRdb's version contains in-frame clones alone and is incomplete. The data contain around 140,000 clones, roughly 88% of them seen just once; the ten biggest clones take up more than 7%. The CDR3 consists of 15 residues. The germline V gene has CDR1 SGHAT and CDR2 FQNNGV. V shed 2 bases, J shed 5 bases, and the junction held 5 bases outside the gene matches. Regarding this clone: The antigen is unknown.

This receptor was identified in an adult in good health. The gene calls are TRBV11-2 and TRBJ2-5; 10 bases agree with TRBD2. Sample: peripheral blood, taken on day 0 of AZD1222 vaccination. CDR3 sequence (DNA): TGTGCCAGCAGCTTATTACTAGCGGGGCTGGAGACCCAGTACTTC. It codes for CASSLLLAGLETQYF.